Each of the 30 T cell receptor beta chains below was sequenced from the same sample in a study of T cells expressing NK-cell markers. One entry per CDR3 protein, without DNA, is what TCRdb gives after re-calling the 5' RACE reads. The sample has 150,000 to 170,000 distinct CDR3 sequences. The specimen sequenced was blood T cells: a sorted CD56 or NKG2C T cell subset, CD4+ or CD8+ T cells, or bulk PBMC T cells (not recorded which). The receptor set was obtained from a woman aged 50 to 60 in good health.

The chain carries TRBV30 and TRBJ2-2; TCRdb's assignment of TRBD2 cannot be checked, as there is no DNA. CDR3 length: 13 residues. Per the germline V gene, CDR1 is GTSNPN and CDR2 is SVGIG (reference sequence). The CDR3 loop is CAWSGGDPGELFF.

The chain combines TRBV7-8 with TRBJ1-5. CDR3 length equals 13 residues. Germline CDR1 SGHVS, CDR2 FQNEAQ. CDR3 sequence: CASSLELWQPQHF.

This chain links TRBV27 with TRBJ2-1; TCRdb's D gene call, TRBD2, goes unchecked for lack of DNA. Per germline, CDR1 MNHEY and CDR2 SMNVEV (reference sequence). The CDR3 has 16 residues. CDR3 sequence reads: CASSVSLAGGPDEQFF.

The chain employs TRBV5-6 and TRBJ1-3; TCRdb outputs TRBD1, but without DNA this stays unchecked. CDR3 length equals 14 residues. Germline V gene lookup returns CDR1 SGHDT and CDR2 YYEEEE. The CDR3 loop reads CASSLAGAPDTIYF.

CDR3 residues: CATSSIGRDPSTDTQYF. This chain uses TRBV15 with TRBJ2-3; TCRdb's D call, TRBD1, is unchecked because there is no DNA. The germline gives CDR1 LNHNV, CDR2 YYDKDF (reference sequence). CDR3 length: 17 residues.

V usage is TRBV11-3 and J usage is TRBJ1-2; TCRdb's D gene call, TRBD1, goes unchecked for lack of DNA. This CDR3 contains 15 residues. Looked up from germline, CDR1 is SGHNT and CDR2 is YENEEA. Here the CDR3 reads CASSSWGQIDYGYTF.

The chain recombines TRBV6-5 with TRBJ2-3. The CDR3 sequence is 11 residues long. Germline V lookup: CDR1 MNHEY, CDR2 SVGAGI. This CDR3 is CASRREDTQYF.

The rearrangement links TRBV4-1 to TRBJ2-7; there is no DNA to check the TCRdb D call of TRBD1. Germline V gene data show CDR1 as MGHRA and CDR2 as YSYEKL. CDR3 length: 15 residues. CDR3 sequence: CASSTRTGLSYEQYF.

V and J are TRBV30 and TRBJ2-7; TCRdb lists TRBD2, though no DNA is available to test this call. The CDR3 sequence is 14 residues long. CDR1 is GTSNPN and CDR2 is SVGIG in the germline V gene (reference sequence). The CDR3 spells CAGGTESGRYEQYF.

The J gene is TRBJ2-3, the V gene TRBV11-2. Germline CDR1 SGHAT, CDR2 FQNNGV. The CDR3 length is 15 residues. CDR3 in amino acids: CASSLAAASTDTQYF.

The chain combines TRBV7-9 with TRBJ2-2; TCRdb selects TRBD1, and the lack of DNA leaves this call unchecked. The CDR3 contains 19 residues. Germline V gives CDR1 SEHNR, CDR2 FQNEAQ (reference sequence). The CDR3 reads CASSLSSWGGGSNTGELFF.

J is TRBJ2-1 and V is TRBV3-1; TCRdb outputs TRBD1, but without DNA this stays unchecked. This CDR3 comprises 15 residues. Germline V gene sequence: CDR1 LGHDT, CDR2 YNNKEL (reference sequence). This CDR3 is CASSPEEGTTNEQFF.

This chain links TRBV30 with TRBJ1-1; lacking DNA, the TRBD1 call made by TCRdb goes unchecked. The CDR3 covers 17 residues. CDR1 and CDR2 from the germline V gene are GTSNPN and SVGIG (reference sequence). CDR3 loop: CAWTTRGRGRLNTEAFF.

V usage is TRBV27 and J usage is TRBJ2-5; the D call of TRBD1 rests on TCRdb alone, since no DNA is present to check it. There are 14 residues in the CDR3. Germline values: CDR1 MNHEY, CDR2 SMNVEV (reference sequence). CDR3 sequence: CASSPTGLAKTQYF.

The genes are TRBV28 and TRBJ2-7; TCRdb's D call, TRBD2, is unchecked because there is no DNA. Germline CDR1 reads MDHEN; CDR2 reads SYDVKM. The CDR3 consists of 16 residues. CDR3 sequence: CASSFASGSPIREQYF. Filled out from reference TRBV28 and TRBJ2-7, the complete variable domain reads DVKVTQSSRYLVKRTGEKVFLECVQDMDHENMFWYRQDPGLGLRLIYFSYDVKMKEKGDIPEGYSVSREKKERFSLILESASTNQTSMYLCASSFASGSPIREQYFGPGTRLTVT.

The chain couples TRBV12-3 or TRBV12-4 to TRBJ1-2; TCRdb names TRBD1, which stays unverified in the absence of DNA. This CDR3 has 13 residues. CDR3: CASNIGGNYGYTF.

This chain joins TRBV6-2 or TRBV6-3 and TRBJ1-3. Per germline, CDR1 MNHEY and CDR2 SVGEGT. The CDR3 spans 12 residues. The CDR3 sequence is CASSYSGNTIYF.

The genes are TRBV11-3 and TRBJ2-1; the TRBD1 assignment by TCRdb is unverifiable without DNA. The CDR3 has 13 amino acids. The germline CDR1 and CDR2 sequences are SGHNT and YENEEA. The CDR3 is CASRSNRGNEQFF. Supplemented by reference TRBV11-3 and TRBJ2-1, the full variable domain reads EAGVVQSPRYKIIEKKQPVAFWCNPISGHNTLYWYLQNLGQGPELLIRYENEEAVDDSQLPKDRFSAERLKGVDSTLKIQPAELGDSAVYLCASRSNRGNEQFFGPGTRLTVL.

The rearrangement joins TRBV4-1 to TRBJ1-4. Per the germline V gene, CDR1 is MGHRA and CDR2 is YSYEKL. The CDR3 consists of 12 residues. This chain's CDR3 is CASSQAREKLFF.

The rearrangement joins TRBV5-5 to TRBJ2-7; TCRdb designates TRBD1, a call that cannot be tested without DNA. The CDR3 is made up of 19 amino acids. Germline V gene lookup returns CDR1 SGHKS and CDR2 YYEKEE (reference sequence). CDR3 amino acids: CASSLPGTGAISPYYEQYF.

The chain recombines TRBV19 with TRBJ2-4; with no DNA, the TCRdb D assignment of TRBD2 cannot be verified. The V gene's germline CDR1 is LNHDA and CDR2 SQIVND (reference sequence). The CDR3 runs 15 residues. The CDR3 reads CASTAGREGVNIQYF.

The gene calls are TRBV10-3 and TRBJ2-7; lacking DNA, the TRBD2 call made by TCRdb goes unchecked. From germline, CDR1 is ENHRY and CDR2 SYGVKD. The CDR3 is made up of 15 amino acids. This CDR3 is CAISVVDLHNVEQYF.

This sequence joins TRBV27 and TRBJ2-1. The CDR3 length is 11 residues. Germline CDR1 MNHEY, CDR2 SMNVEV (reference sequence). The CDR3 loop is CASLSGNEQFF.

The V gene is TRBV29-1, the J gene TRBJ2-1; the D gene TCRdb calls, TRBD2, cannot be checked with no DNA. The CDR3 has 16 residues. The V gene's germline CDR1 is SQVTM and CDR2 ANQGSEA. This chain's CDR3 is CSFEAPGLRPYNEQFF.

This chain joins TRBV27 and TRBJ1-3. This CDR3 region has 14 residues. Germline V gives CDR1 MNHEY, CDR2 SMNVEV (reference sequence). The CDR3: CASSRMGTGNTIYF.

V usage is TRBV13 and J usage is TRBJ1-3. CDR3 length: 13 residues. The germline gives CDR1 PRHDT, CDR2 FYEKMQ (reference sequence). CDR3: CASSLGNTGTLYF.

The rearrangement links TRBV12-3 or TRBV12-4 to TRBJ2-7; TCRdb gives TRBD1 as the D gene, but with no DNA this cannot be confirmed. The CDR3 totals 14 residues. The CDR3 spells CASRRQGTAYEQYF.

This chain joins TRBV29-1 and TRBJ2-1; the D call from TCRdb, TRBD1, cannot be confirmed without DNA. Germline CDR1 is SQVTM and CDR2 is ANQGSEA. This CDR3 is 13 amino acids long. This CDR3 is CSVPGSGLNEQFF.

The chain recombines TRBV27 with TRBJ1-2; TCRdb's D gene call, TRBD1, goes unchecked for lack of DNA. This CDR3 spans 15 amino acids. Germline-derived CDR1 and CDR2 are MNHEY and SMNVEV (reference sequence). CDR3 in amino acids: CASSYQGLSSYGYTF.

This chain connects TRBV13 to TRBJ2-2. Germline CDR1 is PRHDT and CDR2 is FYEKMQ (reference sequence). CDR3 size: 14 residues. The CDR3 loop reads CASSHMESTGELFF. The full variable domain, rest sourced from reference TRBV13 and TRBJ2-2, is AAGVIQSPRHLIKEKRETATLKCYPIPRHDTVYWYQQGPGQDPQFLISFYEKMQSDKGSIPDRFSAQQFSDYHSELNMSSLELGDSALYFCASSHMESTGELFFGEGSRLTVL.